Reported below is one T cell receptor beta chain. Its antigen is unidentified. Method: immunoSEQ multiplex PCR; TCRdb's copy keeps in-frame clones and lacks some. Found here are 67,000 or so clones, 85% to 90% of them singletons; the top ten hold about 1%. This sample was included in a study of OX40 agonist ivuxolimab in advanced cancers. Across the study: Patients were dosed with the agonistic anti-OX40 (CD134) antibody ivuxolimab. Of the patients, three showed partial responses, one with hepatocellular carcinoma and two with cutaneous melanoma. Ivuxolimab was delivered to patients intravenously every 2 weeks at doses spanning 0.01 to 10 mg/kg. Study conclusions and caveats: Clonal expansion by week 6 occurred in CD4+ and CD8+ blood T cells (at 0.1 to 3.0 mg/kg).

There are 13 residues in the CDR3. Germline V lookup: CDR1 SQVTM, CDR2 ANQGSEA. The junction had 2 bases not matched to a gene; V was cut back by 5 bases and J by 1 base. The chain has TRBV29-1 and TRBJ1-2; 9 nucleotides agree with TRBD1. Sequences were derived from CD4+ or CD8+ T cells sorted from blood, sampled in a trial of the OX40 agonist ivuxolimab. This receptor was identified in an adult with an advanced solid tumor such as melanoma, head and neck, liver or kidney cancer. The CDR3 region has the DNA TGCAGCGTTCCGGGACAGGGTAACTATGGCTACACCTTC. Its translation: CSVPGQGNYGYTF. Complete variable domain (other parts from reference TRBV29-1 and TRBJ1-2): SAVISQKPSRDICQRGTSLTIQCQVDSQVTMMFWYRQQPGQSLTLIATANQGSEATYESGFVIDKFPISRPNLTFSTLTVSNMSPEDSSIYLCSVPGQGNYGYTFGSGTRLTVV.